Below are 16 T cell receptor beta chains sequenced from a single sample in a study. The table came from immunoSEQ multiplex PCR; TCRdb's copy has only in-frame clones and leaves some out. Seen here are under 55,000 clones, over 90% observed once, and the top ten hold around a tenth. The sample consisted of PBMCs. These receptors were collected from a man aged 35 to 55 with rheumatoid arthritis.

This clone was detected only once. The chain links TRBV10-3 to TRBJ2-7; either TRBD1 or TRBD2 may supply D (5 bases each). V lost 3 bases, J lost 0 bases, and 12 bases lay in between. Germline V gene sequence: CDR1 ENHRY, CDR2 SYGVKD. The CDR3 consists of 15 residues. CDR3 sequence reads: CAISDQGGSSYEQYF. The CDR3 DNA reads as TGTGCCATCAGTGATCAGGGTGGGAGCTCCTACGAGCAGTACTTC.

The chain links TRBV2 to TRBJ1-6; a weak D match, TRBD1 (6 bases). Germline CDR1 SNHLY, CDR2 FYNNEI. V shed 8 bases and J shed 3 bases, with 14 bases lying between them. The CDR3 contains 15 residues. Here the CDR3 DNA reads TGTGCCAGCCTCAGGGGCGCGAACTATAATTCACCCCTCCACTTT. Its translation: CASLRGANYNSPLHF. Supplemented by reference TRBV2 and TRBJ1-6, the full variable domain reads EPEVTQTPSHQVTQMGQEVILRCVPISNHLYFYWYRQILGQKVEFLVSFYNNEISEKSEIFDDQFSVERPDGSNFTLKIRSTKLEDSAMYFCASLRGANYNSPLHFGNGTRLTVT.

The V call is TRBV7-2, the J call TRBJ2-7; TRBD1 agrees at 7 bases. V lost 1 base and J lost 2; bases outside the gene matches: 2. Germline CDR1 reads SGHTA; CDR2 reads FQGNSA. This CDR3 spans 14 amino acids. CDR3 protein: CASSLDTGAYEQYF. The CDR3 region has the DNA TGTGCCAGCAGCTTAGATACAGGGGCCTACGAGCAGTACTTC.

This sequence joins TRBV28 and TRBJ1-5, with 7 bases aligning to TRBD1. Looked up from germline, CDR1 is MDHEN and CDR2 is SYDVKM. The V gene end was trimmed by 8 bases and the J gene end by 4 bases; junction bases not matched to a gene: 11. This CDR3 has 15 amino acids. The CDR3 sequence: CASQVEGQPNQPQHF. The CDR3 DNA reads as TGTGCCAGCCAAGTTGAGGGACAGCCTAATCAGCCCCAGCATTTT.

As DNA, the CDR3 is TGTGCCTGGAGTGTAGGACAGTATAATTCACCCCTCCACTTT. It yields the protein CAWSVGQYNSPLHF. The gene calls are TRBV30 and TRBJ1-6, with TRBD1 as a possible D gene (6 bases). Germline V gene sequence: CDR1 GTSNPN, CDR2 SVGIG (reference sequence). The V end was cut by 0 bases, the J end by 4 bases, with 7 bases between. This CDR3 contains 14 residues. The variable domain in full, with the rest retrieved from reference TRBV30 and TRBJ1-6, is SQTIHQWPATLVQPVGSPLSLECTVEGTSNPNLYWYRQAAGRGLQLLFYSVGIGQISSEVPQNLSASRPQDRQFILSSKKLLLSDSGFYLCAWSVGQYNSPLHFGNGTRLTVT.

The chain has TRBV6-5 and TRBJ2-7; tentative D call: TRBD1 (6 bases). V gave up 2 bases and J gave up 4 bases, with 18 bases separating them. Germline V gives CDR1 MNHEY, CDR2 SVGAGI. The CDR3 has 16 amino acids. The CDR3, as DNA: TGTGCCAGCAGTTACGGACAGAAGGGGCACCGATACGAGCAGTACTTC. Amino acids: CASSYGQKGHRYEQYF.

The chain carries TRBV5-1 and TRBJ2-1; D ambiguous. The CDR3 spans 15 residues. The V end lost 4 bases, the J end lost 0 bases, and 11 bases lay between the germline ends. Germline values: CDR1 SGHRS, CDR2 YFSETQ. The CDR3 sequence is CASSGDKSSYNEQFF. CDR3 in DNA: TGCGCCAGCAGCGGGGATAAGAGCTCCTACAATGAGCAGTTCTTC.

This clone was counted once. The V and J genes are TRBV30 and TRBJ2-1; 7 nucleotides line up with TRBD2. The CDR3 extends over 14 amino acids. The germline V gene has CDR1 GTSNPN and CDR2 SVGIG (reference sequence). V gave up 4 bases and J gave up 0 bases; unmatched junction bases: 3. The CDR3 DNA follows: TGTGCCTGGATTGGCGGGAGCTCCTACAATGAGCAGTTCTTC. Protein product: CAWIGGSSYNEQFF.

V usage is TRBV28 and J usage is TRBJ2-5; 8 bases agree with TRBD1. Germline CDR1 reads MDHEN; CDR2 reads SYDVKM. The CDR3 loop spans 13 amino acids. J lost 1 base, V lost 8 bases, and 3 bases had no gene match. This chain's CDR3 is CASATGGQETQYF. CDR3 in DNA: TGTGCCAGCGCAACAGGGGGCCAAGAGACCCAGTACTTC. Full variable domain (remainder filled in from reference TRBV28 and TRBJ2-5): DVKVTQSSRYLVKRTGEKVFLECVQDMDHENMFWYRQDPGLGLRLIYFSYDVKMKEKGDIPEGYSVSREKKERFSLILESASTNQTSMYLCASATGGQETQYFGPGTRLLVL.

The chain is built from TRBV5-1 and TRBJ1-2; D unclear. Germline V gives CDR1 SGHRS, CDR2 YFSETQ. V lost 3 bases and J lost 0, with 9 bases in between. The CDR3 has 14 residues. The CDR3 DNA sequence: TGCGCCAGCAGCTACGGACTAGCTAACTATGGCTACACCTTC. Amino acids: CASSYGLANYGYTF.

In the case of this clone: This sample includes further DNA sequences coding for the same CDR3. The chain has TRBV7-3 and TRBJ2-1; 14 positions agree with TRBD2. Germline-derived CDR1 and CDR2 are SGHTA and FQGTGA. Germline trimming cut 4 bases from V and 4 bases from J; bases unmatched to any gene: 3. This CDR3 has 16 residues. The CDR3 DNA is TGTGCCAGCAGCTCCCGACTAGCGGGAGGGTACAATGAGCAGTTCTTC. Amino acid sequence: CASSSRLAGGYNEQFF.

This clone was seen a handful of times. The rearrangement links TRBV7-9 to TRBJ1-1; 7 nucleotides agree with TRBD1. Unmatched junction bases numbered 6, after V lost 6 bases and J lost 11 bases. Germline lookup yields CDR1 SEHNR and CDR2 FQNEAQ (reference sequence). The CDR3 runs 11 residues. The CDR3 nucleotides read TGTGCCAGCAGTAGTACAGGGGCTGCTTTCTTT. This sequence encodes CASSSTGAAFF.

The chain joins TRBV2 to TRBJ2-7, with D hard to call. The CDR3 has 14 amino acids. Looked up from germline, CDR1 is SNHLY and CDR2 is FYNNEI. The V end lost 4 bases, the J end lost 7 bases, and 17 bases lay between the germline ends. The CDR3 loop is CASSVYMEASEQYF. The CDR3 DNA reads as TGTGCCAGCAGTGTGTACATGGAAGCTAGTGAGCAGTACTTC.

The gene calls are TRBV3-1 (or the pseudogene TRBV3-2) and TRBJ1-2, with D uncertain. Trimming took 4 bases from V and 8 from J, leaving 14 bases between them. This CDR3 contains 13 residues. Germline V gene sequence: CDR1 LGHDT, CDR2 YNNKEL (reference sequence). CDR3 nucleotide sequence: TGTGCCAGCAGCCCTATTCAAACGGCGGGCTACACCTTC. Translated: CASSPIQTAGYTF.

A word on this clone: The same CDR3 can be traced to other DNA sequences in this sample. V usage is TRBV30 and J usage is TRBJ1-1, with D tentatively TRBD1 (5 bases). CDR3 size: 15 residues. V was clipped by 0 bases and J by 0 bases, with 11 bases between them. The germline V gene has CDR1 GTSNPN and CDR2 SVGIG (reference sequence). DNA for the CDR3: TGTGCCTGGAGTGTAGGGGACCCTATGAACACTGAAGCTTTCTTT. This translates into CAWSVGDPMNTEAFF.

J is TRBJ2-3 and V is TRBV7-2; 9 positions match TRBD2. Losses at the gene ends were 6 bases for V and 6 bases for J; bases not matched to a gene: 7. In germline, CDR1 is SGHTA, CDR2 FQGNSA. The CDR3 totals 14 residues. The CDR3: CASRFAGGLDTQYF. CDR3 sequence (DNA): TGTGCCAGCAGATTCGCGGGAGGGTTGGATACGCAGTATTTT.